The clone carrying this TCR beta chain was observed a few times. The antigen remains unidentified. The record originates from a study of CD8 T cells in ankylosing spondylitis. A quantitative 5'-RACE method, one with molecular barcodes, was used to make TCR beta libraries. TCRdb recomputed calls from the 5' RACE reads with MiXCR, one row per CDR3 protein. The table records a few hundred thousand distinct CDR3 sequences, 18% of them present only once. General study results and limits: Earlier authors reported some of these motif variants in reactive arthritis synovial fluid and blood. The clones that were linked to disease were reported to be significantly enriched in matched synovial fluid samples from ankylosing spondylitis patients. There was a TCR beta motif, made of fewer than 10 highly homologous variants, that appeared characteristic of ankylosing spondylitis blood.

The CDR3 has 16 amino acids. Per the germline V gene, CDR1 is DFQATT and CDR2 is SNEGSKA (reference sequence). Trimming took off 4 bases at V and 0 bases at J, with 16 bases between the two ends. The sample was blood, either unsorted or a sorted T cell fraction (not recorded which). The chain carries TRBV20-1 and TRBJ1-5; perhaps TRBD1 as D (5 bases). The receptor was derived from a male donor with ankylosing spondylitis or in good health (not recorded which). The CDR3 DNA reads as TGCAGTGCTACCAAGTTACAGGAACTTAGCAATCAGCCCCAGCATTTT. This translates into CSATKLQELSNQPQHF.